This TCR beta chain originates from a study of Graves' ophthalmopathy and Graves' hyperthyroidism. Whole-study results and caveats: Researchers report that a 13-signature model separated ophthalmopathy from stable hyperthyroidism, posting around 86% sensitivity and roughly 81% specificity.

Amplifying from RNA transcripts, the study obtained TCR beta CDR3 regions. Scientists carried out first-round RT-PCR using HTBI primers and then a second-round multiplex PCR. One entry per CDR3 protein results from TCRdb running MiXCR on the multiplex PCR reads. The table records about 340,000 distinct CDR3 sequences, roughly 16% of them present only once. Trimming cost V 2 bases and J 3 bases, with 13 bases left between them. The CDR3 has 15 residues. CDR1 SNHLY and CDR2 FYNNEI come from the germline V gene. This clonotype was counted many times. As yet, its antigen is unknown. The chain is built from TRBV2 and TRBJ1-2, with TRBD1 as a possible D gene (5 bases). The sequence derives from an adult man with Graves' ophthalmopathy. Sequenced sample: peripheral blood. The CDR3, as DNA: TGTGCCAGCAGTGAAAGTCCAGGGCCCTACTATGGCTACACCTTC. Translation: CASSESPGPYYGYTF.